This T cell receptor beta chain was identified in a study of shared clonotypes between healthy human individuals (dated by TCRdb to the early 2020s). Notes on the research overall: The cohort included a few men and a couple of women between 18 and 49 years of age. For each donor, CD4 naive and CD4 memory were each run on three plates, CD8 naive on two plates, and CD8 memory on one plate. Between about 0.9 and 8.9 billion PBMCs per donor were obtained by leukapheresis. To estimate repertoire size and how much clonotypes are shared between individuals, the study performed deep sequencing of blood TCR repertoires from about 5 healthy adults. Libraries were prepared and TCR repertoires were sequenced by different laboratories using diverse techniques, in order to increase sequencing depth and limit assay-specific biases. On the study overall, not on this receptor specifically: Across a handful of donors, approximately 4.6% of naive CD4, 3% to 3.5% of naive CD8, 2% to 2.5% of memory CD4, and 0.4% of memory CD8 clonotypes were shared. Clonotypes shared by all four sorted-subset donors showed higher generation probabilities than non-shared clonotypes. Incomplete sequencing was indicated by rarefaction of sorted-subset datasets, despite the large sequencing depth. Sampling was limited to blood, and TCR repertoires in tissue likely differ from TCR repertoires in blood. Pairwise subsampling indicated that sequencing depth was expected to affect the degree of clonotype sharing among donors. Naive subsets generally had larger estimated clonotype richness than memory subsets did. Because the study included a small number of donors, the genetic and exposure-history diversity represented was limited.

TCR CDR3 regions were amplified from genomic DNA by multiplex PCR using the deep immunoSEQ assay. For each cell subset, the extracted genomic DNA was distributed evenly across all wells of several immunoSEQ 96-well plates, and each plate served as one replicate. For sorted subsets, about 0.2 ug genomic DNA, equal to about 30,000 T cell genomes, was loaded into each replicate PCR. The purified libraries were quantified using a Qubit 3.0 fluorometer, sized with a Bioanalyzer 2100, and then quantified again using the KAPA Library Quantification kit. Each immunoSEQ 96-well plate was sequenced on its own single-read 150-cycle Illumina NextSeq 550 flow cell. Per the source publication's procedure: The immunoSEQ output contained only junctional sequences without quality scores, so filtering could not match that applied to full-length reads. To assign V/J genes and CDR3, sequences were annotated using PyIR, a Python wrapper for IgBLAST v1.9, with IMGT germline references. Any read was removed if the V/J assignment was weak (E-value above 1e-6), the CDR3 was missing, or the read contained stop codons, out-of-frame junctions, or ambiguous translated residues. V3J clonotypes were defined as sequences sharing the same inferred V gene, J gene, and CDR3 amino acid sequence. Percentage overlap between repertoires was computed as shared unique clonotypes divided by the size of the smaller repertoire. Three approaches were used to assess repertoire richness: RTK rarefaction, the Chao1 estimator, and Recon v2.1 estimates of unobserved clonotypes. OLGA was used to compute generation probabilities for all TCRbeta clonotypes that the gDNA method yielded from a handful of donors. This immuneACCESS table, as held by TCRdb, lists in-frame sequences with V and J called but not all clones. Of the missing ones, under half trace to an unresolved V gene in checked studies; the others have no known cause. V and J calls and clone size follow that table, whereas D and trimming were derived from the DNA. The sample table records about 2.3 million clones; over 90% of these occur just once. The ten largest clones represent roughly 0.36% of the sample.

Healthy HIV-negative adults with no recently reported acute infections or vaccinations were included as donors. Every donor was a Caucasian adult living in Nashville, Tennessee, USA. CD4+ T cells were enriched by magnetic negative selection; naive cells were then positively selected on CD45RA, and the negative fraction formed the memory subset. After blood collection by leukapheresis, PBMCs were isolated using Ficoll-Histopaque density gradient centrifugation and then cryopreserved in the vapor phase of liquid nitrogen. Purity and quantity of every magnetically sorted T cell population were checked by analytical flow cytometry. From each sorted fraction, genomic DNA was isolated and quantified by UV absorbance on a Nanodrop 2000c. Its CDR3 holds 15 amino acids, cysteine through phenylalanine. Only the CDR3 DNA is retained, 45 bases long and in frame from the first base. CDR1 and CDR2 are read off the germline V gene as SGHRS and YFSETQ. The trim is 4 bases for V and 1 base for J, with a gap of 13 bases between the germline ends.

A remark on this clone: Its antigen remains unidentified. No base qualities exist here, and no much larger clone lies one base off it.

The V and J segments used are TRBV5-1 and TRBJ2-3; possibly the D gene is TRBD1, per 7 matching bases. The TCR originated in a man aged 18 to 35 in good health. Some clones in this sample may be carry-over from other donors' samples. Sequencing was carried out using naive CD4+ T cells from PBMCs. The meaning of the sample's cell subset or site label: CD45RA+ positively selected. The DNA sequence is TGCGCCAGCAGCCAGGAGGGGGCTCGCACAGATACGCAGTATTTT. This sequence encodes CASSQEGARTDTQYF.